These T cell receptor beta chains were read from a single sample in a study of shared clonotypes between healthy human individuals. Clones were read by immunoSEQ multiplex PCR, and TCRdb kept only the in-frame ones, dropping some. This sample has about 2.4 million clones, with 93% found just once. The sample consisted of naive CD4+ T cells from PBMCs. The receptors were gathered from a man between 18 and 35 years old in good health. Some clones in this sample may be carry-over from other donors' samples. Each CDR3 is given with its conserved first and last residue. Size is omitted from some rows. Given values are once, few, many or a class for expanded clones.

TRBV6-5	TRBJ2-7	-	CASSSGPPYEQYF
TRBV12-5	TRBJ2-7	-	CASGLGDPYRDPYEQYF
TRBV28	TRBJ1-5	-	CASSPPGRRGNQPQHF
TRBV27	TRBJ1-5	-	CASSLYQGRNQPQHF
TRBV19	TRBJ2-7	-	CASSISKGSSYEQYF
TRBV10-3	TRBJ1-5	-	CAISSGLGQPQHF
TRBV28	TRBJ1-2	-	CASSLLVPAGDPYGYTF
TRBV27	TRBJ1-1	once	CASSMTGRTEAFF
TRBV2	TRBJ2-2	-	CATQDRTNTGELFF
TRBV28	TRBJ1-4	-	CASRRAWTAEKLFF
TRBV5-1	TRBJ1-1	-	CASSLVENLNTEAFF
TRBV28	TRBJ2-7	once	CAISTTGPSHEQYF
TRBV18	TRBJ2-3	-	CASSPILAGSTDTQYF
TRBV7-2	TRBJ2-7	-	CASSSLGNSYEQYF
TRBV28	TRBJ2-1	-	CASSANPGTSGSGEQFF
TRBV2	TRBJ1-2	-	CASSEGGAGDNYGYTF
TRBV4-3	TRBJ2-7	-	CASSPAWPVYEQYF
TRBV5-1	TRBJ1-3	-	CASRGQGGGNTIYF
TRBV7-9	TRBJ2-5	-	CASSLFGLGLQETQYF
TRBV19	TRBJ2-1	-	CASSINYNEQFF
TRBV7-8	TRBJ2-4	-	CASSRDRGVGTAF
TRBV11-2	TRBJ2-1	-	CASSPIRDRGYSNEQFF
TRBV6-5	TRBJ1-5	-	CASSYTGPPHGPQHF
TRBV11-3	TRBJ2-7	-	CASSFQGGAFSYEQYF
TRBV6-5	TRBJ2-7	-	CASRPTPRRIYEQYF
TRBV23-1	TRBJ1-5	-	CASSRGVKSWYNQPQHF
TRBV29-1	TRBJ2-1	-	CSVEVGPFTEQFF
TRBV12-5	TRBJ2-2	-	CASGSWTSGSTGELFF
TRBV5-6	-	-	CASSYIGGFAYEQYF
TRBV29-1	TRBJ2-1	-	CSAWGAPYNEQFF
TRBV5-5	TRBJ2-7	-	CASSPDRVSYEQYF
TRBV6-6	TRBJ1-2	-	CASSYGAGSNYGYTF
TRBV6-5	TRBJ2-1	-	CASRGAGGPYNEQFF
TRBV15	TRBJ2-7	-	CATSSRLAGGPYEQYF
TRBV6-1	TRBJ2-7	-	CASTVWGSELGEQYF
TRBV7-9	TRBJ2-5	-	CASSPGGTVQETQYF
TRBV7-2	TRBJ2-7	-	CASSPRRYEQYF
TRBV18	TRBJ1-3	-	CASSPMYPGNTIYF
TRBV18	TRBJ2-1	-	CASSPPSSTVNEQFF
TRBV7-2	TRBJ2-7	-	CASSLAAASGIYEQYF
TRBV2	TRBJ2-7	once	CASKNSVSEQYF
TRBV28	TRBJ1-2	-	CASSLYTDRFYTF
TRBV18	TRBJ2-7	-	CASSRQGGRPDEQYF
TRBV9	TRBJ2-7	-	CASSVGLAGGHEQYF
TRBV7-2	TRBJ2-1	-	CASSLIPGGWNEQFF